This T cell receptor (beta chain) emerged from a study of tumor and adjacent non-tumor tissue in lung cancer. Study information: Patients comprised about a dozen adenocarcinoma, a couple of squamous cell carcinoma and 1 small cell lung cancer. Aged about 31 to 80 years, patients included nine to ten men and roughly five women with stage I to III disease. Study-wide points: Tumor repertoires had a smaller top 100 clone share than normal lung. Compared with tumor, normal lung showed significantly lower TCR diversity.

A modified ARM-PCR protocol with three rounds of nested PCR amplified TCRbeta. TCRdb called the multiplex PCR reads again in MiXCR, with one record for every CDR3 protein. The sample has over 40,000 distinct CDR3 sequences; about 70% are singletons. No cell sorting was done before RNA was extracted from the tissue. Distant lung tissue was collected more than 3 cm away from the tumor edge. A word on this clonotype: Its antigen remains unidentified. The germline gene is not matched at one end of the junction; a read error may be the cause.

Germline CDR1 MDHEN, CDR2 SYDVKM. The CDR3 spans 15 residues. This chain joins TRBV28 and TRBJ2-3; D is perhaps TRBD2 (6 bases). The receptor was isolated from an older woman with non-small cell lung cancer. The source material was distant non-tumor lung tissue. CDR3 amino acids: CASSTGDSGLDTPYF. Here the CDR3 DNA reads TGTGCCAGCAGTACTGGGGACTCGGGCCTGGATACGCCGTATTTT.